This T cell receptor (beta chain) was recovered during a study of blood T cell repertoires in COVID-19 (dated by TCRdb to between 2020 and 2021). For the wider study: The collaborator samples originated in the United States, Italy and Spain and spanned the acute and convalescent phases of COVID-19. The material from the prospective study consisted of cDNA or gDNA derived from T cells, B-cell-depleted T cells, or PBMCs. The dataset comprised deeply sampled blood TCRbeta repertoires from subjects exposed to, actively infected with, or recovered from COVID-19. The repertoires were made available in a free public database intended to serve as a resource for research on the immune response to SARS-CoV-2. Samples were obtained from the ongoing ImmuneRACE study (first 160 participants) and from over a thousand subjects provided by 6 global collaborators. Sample metadata almost always included a de-identified subject ID, COVID-19 status, age in years and sex. Where available, HLA class I and class II types were obtained from metadata supplied by the sample provider rather than from assay-based typing. The full study reports these points: How much clinical and demographic metadata was included differed by source and by participant, and the metadata was provided uncurated.

TCRbeta CDR3 regions were amplified from genomic DNA by means of the immunoSEQ Assay, a bias-controlled multiplex PCR. On the authors' methods: The number of nucleated cells in each sample was estimated from the amplification of reference gene primers within the assay. To quantify the absolute abundance of each unique TCRbeta CDR3 rearrangement, sequence reads were collapsed and filtered. Productive Simpson clonality was computed per sample as the square root of Simpson's diversity index over productive rearrangements. The clones in this table, taken by TCRdb from immuneACCESS, are in-frame only. Not every clone is retained; where verified, under half of the shortfall comes from an unresolved V gene, and the cause of the rest is unknown. The DNA gave D and trimming, while V, J and clone size come from that table. The sample has about 87,000 clones on record, approximately 89% of them singletons. Roughly 5.2% of the sample lies in the top ten.

On this clone itself: The antigen it recognizes is unknown. No base quality values were provided; no much bigger clone lies one nucleotide off.

Trimming takes 4 bases off V and 6 bases off J; junction bases not matched to a gene: 8. Its CDR3 holds 15 amino acids, cysteine through phenylalanine. Only the CDR3 DNA is retained, 45 bases long and in frame from the first base. CDR1 and CDR2, looked up from the germline V gene, are KGHDR and SFDVKD. The collaborating institutions used their own protocols to collect whole blood in K2EDTA tubes. For TCRbeta analysis, collaborators shipped samples as frozen whole blood, isolated PBMCs, or DNA extracted from either of those sample types. The TCR sequence derives from a woman of 80 years or more with active COVID-19. Sequenced input: peripheral blood. Recombination joined TRBV24-1 with TRBJ1-2; 9 bases in between match TRBD1. For the CDR3, the sequence is CATSDRTGDAHGYTF. DNA sequence: TGTGCCACCAGTGACCGGACAGGGGACGCCCATGGCTACACCTTC.